This passage covers 14 T cell receptor beta chains from one sample sequenced in a study of T-cell reconstitution after alpha-beta-depleted transplantation in children. For TCRbeta, the library was prepared with unique molecular identifiers. In TCRdb, the PCR reads were re-called with MiXCR into one record per CDR3 protein. The data show about 300,000 distinct CDR3 sequences, with around 9.1% seen just once and roughly 7% held by the top ten. Sequences were derived from PBMCs, sampled before TCRalphabeta/CD19-depleted stem cell transplant. The receptors originated from a boy under three years old with acute myeloid leukemia, due to receive a stem cell transplant.

The chain joins TRBV24-1 to TRBJ2-3; 11 bases are shared with TRBD2. The ends lost 1 base at V and 5 bases at J; junction bases unmatched: 4. The CDR3 length is 16 residues. Germline V lookup: CDR1 KGHDR, CDR2 SFDVKD. CDR3 amino acids: CATSDLKLAGEDTQYF. The CDR3 DNA follows: TGTGCCACCAGTGATTTAAAACTAGCGGGGGAAGATACGCAGTATTTT.

This clonotype was found many times. The chain uses TRBV12-3 or TRBV12-4 and TRBJ2-5; D may be TRBD1 (5 bases). V gave up 3 bases and J gave up 7 bases, with 15 bases separating them. CDR3 size: 14 residues. The CDR3 bases are TGTGCCAGCAGTTTCAGGGATGGGGTGGGGACCCAGTACTTC. Amino acids: CASSFRDGVGTQYF.

A note on this clonotype: Being one base from a much bigger clone, this may be a read error. The rearrangement links TRBV4-2 to TRBJ2-2, with D perhaps matching TRBD2 (5 bases). V dropped 4 bases and J dropped 0 bases, with 12 bases sitting between them. The CDR3 contains 16 residues. Looked up from germline, CDR1 is LGHNA and CDR2 is YNFKEQ. The CDR3 DNA sequence: TGTGCCAGCAGCCGATGGGAGAGGGCGAACACCGGGGAGCTGTTTTTT. Encoded protein: CASSRWERANTGELFF.

This clonotype was counted a few times. The J gene is TRBJ1-6, the V gene TRBV20-1; TRBD1 matches 8 bases. Germline values: CDR1 DFQATT, CDR2 SNEGSKA (reference sequence). CDR3 size: 15 residues. The junction had 7 bases not matched to a gene; V was cut back by 5 bases and J by 4 bases. CDR3 DNA sequence: TGCAGTGCTTGGACAGGGAAGGTTTATAATTCACCCCTCCACTTT. This encodes CSAWTGKVYNSPLHF.

This clonotype was recorded many times. The chain combines TRBV10-3 with TRBJ2-3, with TRBD1 matching 9 bases. The CDR3 consists of 15 residues. The trim removed 6 bases at V and 7 bases at J, leaving 11 bases unmatched. CDR1 and CDR2 from the germline V gene are ENHRY and SYGVKD. CDR3: CAISRPGQGRNTQYF. DNA for the CDR3: TGTGCCATCAGCCGACCGGGACAGGGAAGGAATACGCAGTATTTT.

In this sample, this clonotype turned up a few times. The chain joins TRBV7-9 to TRBJ1-4, with 10 bases aligning to TRBD1. Looked up from germline, CDR1 is SEHNR and CDR2 is FQNEAQ (reference sequence). After removal of 4 bases from V and 8 bases from J, the junction contained 7 bases not matched to a gene. CDR3 size: 15 residues. CDR3 amino acids: CASSSRGQGPEKLFF. The CDR3 DNA follows: TGTGCCAGCAGCTCTCGGGGACAGGGGCCCGAAAAACTGTTTTTT.

Concerning this clonotype: This may be a read error, as it is one base from a much larger clone. The V call is TRBV4-3, the J call TRBJ2-1; D perhaps matches TRBD2 (5 bases). CDR3 length: 16 residues. CDR1 and CDR2 from the germline V gene are LGHNA and YSLEER. The V gene lost 3 bases and the J gene lost 0 bases, with 12 bases spanning the gap. The CDR3 is CASSHSDGSSYNEQFF. For the CDR3, the DNA is TGCGCCAGCAGCCATAGTGATGGGAGCTCCTACAATGAGCAGTTCTTC.

This clonotype was seen repeatedly, ten times or more. The chain uses TRBV29-1 and TRBJ2-3; D gene uncertain. V lost 0 bases and J lost 2, with 15 bases in between. The CDR3 is 16 residues long. Germline lookup yields CDR1 SQVTM and CDR2 ANQGSEA. Here the CDR3 DNA reads TGCAGCGTTGAAGATCAAGAGGACGCGATCACAGATACGCAGTATTTT. Protein sequence: CSVEDQEDAITDTQYF.

This clonotype was found many times. The gene calls are TRBV4-2 and TRBJ2-3, with 10 bases fitting TRBD2. Germline assignment: CDR1 LGHNA and CDR2 YNFKEQ. The CDR3 length is 15 residues. The V gene end was trimmed by 6 bases and the J gene end by 1 base; junction bases not matched to a gene: 4. The CDR3 sequence is CASRYGLAGTDTQYF. CDR3 bases: TGTGCCAGCAGATACGGACTAGCGGGCACAGATACGCAGTATTTT.

At least ten counts were recorded for this clonotype. The V and J genes are TRBV11-1 and TRBJ2-7; the match to TRBD1 covers 7 bases. CDR1 is SGHAT, CDR2 FQDESV, per germline (reference sequence). The V gene end was trimmed by 0 bases and the J gene end by 4 bases; junction bases not matched to a gene: 21. The CDR3 consists of 20 residues. The CDR3 spells CASSLAMWCLHGTVLYEQYF. CDR3 bases: TGTGCCAGCAGCTTAGCGATGTGGTGCCTTCACGGGACAGTTCTATACGAGCAGTACTTC.

This clonotype was picked up many times. The V and J genes are TRBV6-5 and TRBJ1-2; 8 bases map to TRBD1. The CDR3 has 16 residues. V gave up 2 bases and J gave up 3 bases; unmatched junction bases: 8. Germline V gene lookup returns CDR1 MNHEY and CDR2 SVGAGI. CDR3 amino acids: CASSYRGTGFHYGYTF. Written as DNA, the CDR3 is TGTGCCAGCAGTTACAGAGGGACAGGATTCCACTATGGCTACACCTTC.

This clonotype has a count of ten or more. This sequence joins TRBV28 and TRBJ2-1; 13 nucleotides align to TRBD2. After removal of 5 bases from V and 8 bases from J, the junction contained 6 bases not matched to a gene. The CDR3 totals 15 residues. Per the germline V gene, CDR1 is MDHEN and CDR2 is SYDVKM. In DNA form, the CDR3 reads TGTGCCAGCAGTAGGAGACTAGCGGGAGGAGATGAGCAGTTCTTC. Protein: CASSRRLAGGDEQFF.

This clonotype showed up many times. J is TRBJ1-1 and V is TRBV6-5; possibly TRBD1 for D (5 bases). Germline CDR1 MNHEY, CDR2 SVGAGI. Trimming shortened V by 4 bases and J by 4 bases, and 10 bases separated the two germline ends. The CDR3 length is 13 residues. The DNA of the CDR3 is TGTGCCAGCAGTTTTCAGGGTTCCACTGAAGCTTTCTTT. The encoded protein is CASSFQGSTEAFF.

This clonotype has ten or more counts. V gene TRBV2 combines with J gene TRBJ2-3; TRBD1 matches 8 bases. The CDR3 length is 13 residues. The V gene end was trimmed by 8 bases and the J gene end by 4 bases; junction bases not matched to a gene: 5. Germline assignment: CDR1 SNHLY and CDR2 FYNNEI. The CDR3 nucleotides are TGTGCCAGCCCGGACAGGGCCTCAGATACGCAGTATTTT. This encodes CASPDRASDTQYF. Looking up the rest from reference TRBV2 and TRBJ2-3 gives the full variable domain: EPEVTQTPSHQVTQMGQEVILRCVPISNHLYFYWYRQILGQKVEFLVSFYNNEISEKSEIFDDQFSVERPDGSNFTLKIRSTKLEDSAMYFCASPDRASDTQYFGPGTRLTVL.